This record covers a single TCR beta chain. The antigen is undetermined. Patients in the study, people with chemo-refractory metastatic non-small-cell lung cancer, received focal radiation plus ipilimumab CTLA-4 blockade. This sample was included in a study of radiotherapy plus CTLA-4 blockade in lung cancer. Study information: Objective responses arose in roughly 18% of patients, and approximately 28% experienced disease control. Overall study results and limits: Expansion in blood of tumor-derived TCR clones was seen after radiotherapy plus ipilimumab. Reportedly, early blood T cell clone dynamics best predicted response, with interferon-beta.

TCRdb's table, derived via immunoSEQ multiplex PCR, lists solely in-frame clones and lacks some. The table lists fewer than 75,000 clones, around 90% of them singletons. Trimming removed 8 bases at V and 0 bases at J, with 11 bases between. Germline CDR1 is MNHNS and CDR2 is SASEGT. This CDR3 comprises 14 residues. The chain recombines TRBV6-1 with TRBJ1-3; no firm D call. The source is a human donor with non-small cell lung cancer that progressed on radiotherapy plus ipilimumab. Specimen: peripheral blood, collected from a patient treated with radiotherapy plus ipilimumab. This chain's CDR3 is CASLGPVSGNTIYF. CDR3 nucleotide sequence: TGTGCCAGCCTAGGACCAGTCTCTGGAAACACCATATATTTT.